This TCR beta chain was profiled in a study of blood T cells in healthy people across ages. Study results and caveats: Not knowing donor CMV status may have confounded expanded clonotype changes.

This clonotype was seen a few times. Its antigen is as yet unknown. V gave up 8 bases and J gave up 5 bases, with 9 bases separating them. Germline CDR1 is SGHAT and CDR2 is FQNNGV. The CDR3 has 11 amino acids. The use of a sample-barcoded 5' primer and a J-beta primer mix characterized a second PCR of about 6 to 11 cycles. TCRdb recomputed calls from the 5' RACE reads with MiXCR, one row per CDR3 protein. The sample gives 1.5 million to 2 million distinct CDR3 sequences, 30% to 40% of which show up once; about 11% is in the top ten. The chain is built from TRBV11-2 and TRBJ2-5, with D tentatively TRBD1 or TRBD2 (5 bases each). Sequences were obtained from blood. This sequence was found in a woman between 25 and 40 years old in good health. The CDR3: CASAREETQYF. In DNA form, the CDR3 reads TGTGCCAGCGCCAGGGAGGAGACCCAGTACTTC.